This record looks at one T cell receptor (beta chain) sequence and its context. Its antigen is currently unknown. The CDR3 is 15 residues long. CDR1 and CDR2 from the germline V gene are MNHEY and SVGAGI. Trimming took 4 bases from V and 3 from J; bases not matched to a gene: 6. Time point here: cycle 4 day 1 (C4D1), after around six weeks of nivolumab. With no exception, relapse followed autologous stem cell transplantation in all patients, and brentuximab vedotin exposure varied. These data come from a study of PD-1 blockade in classical Hodgkin lymphoma. The study, taken as a whole, reports: Compared with baseline, CD4+ but not CD8+ TCR diversity had risen significantly by C4D1. Patients excluded were those beginning nivolumab under 1 year after ASCT. Healthy donors reportedly exceeded newly diagnosed patients in baseline TCR diversity.

Only in-frame clones appear in the TCRdb table, and some are missing; sequencing was by immunoSEQ multiplex PCR. The table records 50,000 or so clones, 90% of them present only once. This sequence joins TRBV6-5 and TRBJ2-7, with 10 positions matching TRBD1. The clonotype comes from a human donor with classical Hodgkin lymphoma. The sample in question was peripheral blood mononuclear cells (PBMCs), obtained before the fourth cycle of nivolumab. CDR3 nucleotide sequence: TGTGCCAGCAGTTTCAAGGACAGGGGGGTCTACGAGCAGTACTTC. Its translation is CASSFKDRGVYEQYF.